The present T cell receptor (beta chain) was sequenced within a study of identical twins. Overall study results and limits: In monozygotic twins, models underestimated the sharing of out-of-frame TCR alpha. Cord blood beta clonotypes present at high abundance carried fewer insertions; no such pattern appeared in memory repertoires.

Losses at the gene ends were 4 bases for V and 4 bases for J; bases not matched to a gene: 5. The germline CDR1 and CDR2 sequences are SQVTM and ANQGSEA. The CDR3 has 13 residues. This clonotype was observed many times. Its target is not known. The donors were all healthy and Caucasian. TCRdb re-called the 5' RACE reads with MiXCR, one entry per CDR3 protein. The data hold over 200,000 distinct CDR3 sequences, with under 12% observed a single time. The chain employs TRBV29-1 and TRBJ2-3, with 7 bases that match TRBD2. The TCR was taken from a man aged 50-59 years in good health. The sequenced sample consisted of memory T cells sorted from blood. In DNA form, the CDR3 reads TGCAGCGTTGTGGCGGGGGAGGCAGATACGCAGTATTTT. Its protein product is CSVVAGEADTQYF.